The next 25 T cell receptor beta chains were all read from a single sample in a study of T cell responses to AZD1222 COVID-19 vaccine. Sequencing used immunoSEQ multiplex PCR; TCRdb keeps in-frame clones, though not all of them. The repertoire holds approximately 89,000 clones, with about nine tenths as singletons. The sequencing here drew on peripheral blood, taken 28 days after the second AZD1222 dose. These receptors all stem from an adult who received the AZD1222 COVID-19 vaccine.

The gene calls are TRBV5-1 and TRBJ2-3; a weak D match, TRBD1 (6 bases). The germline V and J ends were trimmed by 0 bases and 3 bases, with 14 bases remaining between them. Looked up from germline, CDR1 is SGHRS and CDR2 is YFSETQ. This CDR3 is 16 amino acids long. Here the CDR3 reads CASSLDKGQGTDTQYF. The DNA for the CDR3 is TGCGCCAGCAGCTTGGATAAGGGGCAGGGGACAGATACGCAGTATTTT.

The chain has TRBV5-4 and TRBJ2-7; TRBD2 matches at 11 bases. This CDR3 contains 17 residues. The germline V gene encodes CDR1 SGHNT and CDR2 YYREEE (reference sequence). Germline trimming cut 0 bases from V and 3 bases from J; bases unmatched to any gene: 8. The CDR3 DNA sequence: TGTGCCAGCAGCTTGGAATTGGCTAGCGGGGGGAACTACGAGCAGTACTTC. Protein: CASSLELASGGNYEQYF.

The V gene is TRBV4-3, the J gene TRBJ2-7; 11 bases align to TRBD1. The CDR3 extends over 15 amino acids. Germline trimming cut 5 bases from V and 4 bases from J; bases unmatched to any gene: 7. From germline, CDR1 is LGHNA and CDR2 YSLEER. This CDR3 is CASSVTGTGGYEQYF. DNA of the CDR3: TGCGCCAGCAGCGTTACCGGGACAGGGGGTTACGAGCAGTACTTC.

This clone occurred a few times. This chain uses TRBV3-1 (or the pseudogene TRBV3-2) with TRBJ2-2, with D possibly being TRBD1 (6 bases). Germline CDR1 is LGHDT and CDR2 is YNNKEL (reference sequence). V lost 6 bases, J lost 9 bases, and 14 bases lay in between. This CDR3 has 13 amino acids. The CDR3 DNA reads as TGTGCCAGCAGACAGGGACCTTGGTGGGAGCTGTTTTTT. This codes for CASRQGPWWELFF.

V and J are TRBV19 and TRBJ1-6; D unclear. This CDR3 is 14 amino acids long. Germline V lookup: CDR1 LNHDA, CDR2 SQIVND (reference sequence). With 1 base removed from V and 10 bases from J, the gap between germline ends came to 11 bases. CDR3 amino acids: CASSIVVDGSPLHF. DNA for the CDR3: TGTGCCAGTAGTATAGTTGTCGACGGCTCACCCCTCCACTTT.

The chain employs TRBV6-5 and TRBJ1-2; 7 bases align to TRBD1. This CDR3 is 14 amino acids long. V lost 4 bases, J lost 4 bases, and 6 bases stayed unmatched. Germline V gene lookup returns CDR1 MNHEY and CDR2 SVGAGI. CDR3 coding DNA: TGTGCCAGCAGTTCACAGGGGCGCGGCTATGGCTACACCTTC. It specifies CASSSQGRGYGYTF.

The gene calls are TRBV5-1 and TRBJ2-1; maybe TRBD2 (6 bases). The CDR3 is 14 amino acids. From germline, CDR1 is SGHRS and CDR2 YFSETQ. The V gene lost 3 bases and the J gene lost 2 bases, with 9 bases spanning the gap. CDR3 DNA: TGCGCCAGCAGCTCGACTAGTACCTACAATGAGCAGTTCTTC. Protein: CASSSTSTYNEQFF.

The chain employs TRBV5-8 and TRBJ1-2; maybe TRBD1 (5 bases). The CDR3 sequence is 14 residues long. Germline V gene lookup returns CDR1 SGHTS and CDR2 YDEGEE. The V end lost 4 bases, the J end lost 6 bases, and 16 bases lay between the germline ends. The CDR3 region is CASSRGTAIHGYTF. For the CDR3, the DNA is TGTGCCAGCAGCCGAGGGACGGCAATCCATGGCTACACCTTC.

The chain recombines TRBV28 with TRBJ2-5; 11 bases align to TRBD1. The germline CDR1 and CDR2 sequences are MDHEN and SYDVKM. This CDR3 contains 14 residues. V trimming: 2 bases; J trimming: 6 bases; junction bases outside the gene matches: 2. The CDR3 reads CASSLGQGAKTQYF. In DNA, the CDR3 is TGTGCCAGCAGTTTAGGACAGGGGGCGAAGACCCAGTACTTC.

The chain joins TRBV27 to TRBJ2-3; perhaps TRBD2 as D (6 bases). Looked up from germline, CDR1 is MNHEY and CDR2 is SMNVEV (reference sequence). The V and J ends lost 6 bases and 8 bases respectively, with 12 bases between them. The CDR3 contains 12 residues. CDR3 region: CASRGGAFTQYF. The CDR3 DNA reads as TGTGCCAGCAGGGGAGGAGCTTTTACGCAGTATTTT.

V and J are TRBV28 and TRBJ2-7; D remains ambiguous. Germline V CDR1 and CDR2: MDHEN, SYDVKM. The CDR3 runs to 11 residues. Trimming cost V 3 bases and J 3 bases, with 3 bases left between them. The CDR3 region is CASSLGYEQYF. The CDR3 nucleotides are TGTGCCAGCAGTTTGGGCTACGAGCAGTACTTC.

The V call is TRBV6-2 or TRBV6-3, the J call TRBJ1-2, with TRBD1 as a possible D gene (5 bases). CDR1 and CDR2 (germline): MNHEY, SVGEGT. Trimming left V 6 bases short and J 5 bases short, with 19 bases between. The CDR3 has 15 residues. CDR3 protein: CASSARDPPGYGYTF. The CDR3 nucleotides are TGTGCCAGCAGCGCCCGGGACCCACCGGGGTATGGCTACACCTTC.

As DNA, the CDR3 is TGTGCCAGCAGCTTAGCGACAGGGTGGCCTCAGCCCCAGCATTTT. Its translation: CASSLATGWPQPQHF. The rearrangement uses TRBV7-2 and TRBJ1-5; 7 bases are shared with TRBD1. CDR3 length: 15 residues. Per the germline V gene, CDR1 is SGHTA and CDR2 is FQGNSA. Losses at the gene ends were 0 bases for V and 6 bases for J; bases not matched to a gene: 5.

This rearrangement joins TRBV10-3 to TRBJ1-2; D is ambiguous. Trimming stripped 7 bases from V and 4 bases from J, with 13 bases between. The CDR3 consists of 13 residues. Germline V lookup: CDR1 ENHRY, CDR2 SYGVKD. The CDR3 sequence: CAITPDGSYGYTF. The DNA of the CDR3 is TGTGCCATCACCCCAGACGGATCCTATGGCTACACCTTC.

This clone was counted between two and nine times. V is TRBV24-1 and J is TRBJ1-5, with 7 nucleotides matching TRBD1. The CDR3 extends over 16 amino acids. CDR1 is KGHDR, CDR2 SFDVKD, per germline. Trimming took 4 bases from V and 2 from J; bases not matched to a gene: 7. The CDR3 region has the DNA TGTGCCACCAGTGACCCTAGACAGGGAGGCAATCAGCCCCAGCATTTT. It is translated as CATSDPRQGGNQPQHF.

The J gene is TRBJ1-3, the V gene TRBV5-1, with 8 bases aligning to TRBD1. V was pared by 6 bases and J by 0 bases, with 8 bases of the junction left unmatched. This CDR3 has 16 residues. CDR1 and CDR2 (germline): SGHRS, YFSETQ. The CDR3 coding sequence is TGCGCCAGCACCGAGACAGGGGTTACCTCTGGAAACACCATATATTTT. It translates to CASTETGVTSGNTIYF.

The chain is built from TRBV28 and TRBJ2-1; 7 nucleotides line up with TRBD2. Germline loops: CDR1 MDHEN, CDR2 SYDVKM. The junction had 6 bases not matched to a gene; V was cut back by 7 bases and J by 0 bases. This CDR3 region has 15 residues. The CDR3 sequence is CASISGGYSYNEQFF. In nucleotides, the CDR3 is TGTGCCAGCATATCCGGGGGGTACTCCTACAATGAGCAGTTCTTC. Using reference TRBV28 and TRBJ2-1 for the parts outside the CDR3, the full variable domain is DVKVTQSSRYLVKRTGEKVFLECVQDMDHENMFWYRQDPGLGLRLIYFSYDVKMKEKGDIPEGYSVSREKKERFSLILESASTNQTSMYLCASISGGYSYNEQFFGPGTRLTVL.

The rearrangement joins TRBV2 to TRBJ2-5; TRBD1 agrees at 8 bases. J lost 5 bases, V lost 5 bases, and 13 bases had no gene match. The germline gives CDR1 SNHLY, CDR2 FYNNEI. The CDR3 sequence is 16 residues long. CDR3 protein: CASSMDRASPGETQYF. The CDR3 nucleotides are TGTGCCAGCAGTATGGACAGGGCTTCCCCCGGGGAGACCCAGTACTTC.

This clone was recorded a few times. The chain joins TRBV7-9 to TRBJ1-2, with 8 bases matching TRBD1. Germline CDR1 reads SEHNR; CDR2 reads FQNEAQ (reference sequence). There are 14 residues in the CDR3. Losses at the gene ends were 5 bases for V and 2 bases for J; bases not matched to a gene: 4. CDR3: CASSRTGGNYGYTF. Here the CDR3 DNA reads TGTGCCAGCAGCAGAACAGGGGGGAACTATGGCTACACCTTC. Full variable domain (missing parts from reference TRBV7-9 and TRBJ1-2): DTGVSQNPRHKITKRGQNVTFRCDPISEHNRLYWYRQTLGQGPEFLTYFQNEAQLEKSRLLSDRFSAERPKGSFSTLEIQRTEQGDSAMYLCASSRTGGNYGYTFGSGTRLTVV.

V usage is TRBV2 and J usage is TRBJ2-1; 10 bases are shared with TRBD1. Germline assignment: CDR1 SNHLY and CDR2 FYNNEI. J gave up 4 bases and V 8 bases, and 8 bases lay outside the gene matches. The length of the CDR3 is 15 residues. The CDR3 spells CASGMDRGSYNEQFF. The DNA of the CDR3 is TGTGCCAGCGGAATGGACAGGGGGAGTTACAATGAGCAGTTCTTC.

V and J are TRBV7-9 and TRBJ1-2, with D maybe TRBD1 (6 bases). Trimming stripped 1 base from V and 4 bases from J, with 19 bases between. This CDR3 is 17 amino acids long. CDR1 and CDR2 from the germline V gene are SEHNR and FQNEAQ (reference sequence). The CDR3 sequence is CASSLDLAGAWSYGYTF. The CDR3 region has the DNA TGTGCCAGCAGCTTAGATCTCGCAGGGGCCTGGAGCTATGGCTACACCTTC.

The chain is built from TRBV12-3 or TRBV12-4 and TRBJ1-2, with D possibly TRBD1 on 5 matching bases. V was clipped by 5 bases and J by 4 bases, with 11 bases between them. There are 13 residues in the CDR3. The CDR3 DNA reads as TGTGCCAGCAGTCCAGACAGTTTCTATGGCTACACCTTC. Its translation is CASSPDSFYGYTF.

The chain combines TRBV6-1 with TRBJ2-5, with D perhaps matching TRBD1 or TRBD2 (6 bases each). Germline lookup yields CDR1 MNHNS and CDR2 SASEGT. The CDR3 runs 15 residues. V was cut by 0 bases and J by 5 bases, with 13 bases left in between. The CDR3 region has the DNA TGTGCCAGCAGTGAAGCTACGGGGGCGTGGGAGACCCAGTACTTC. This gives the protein CASSEATGAWETQYF.

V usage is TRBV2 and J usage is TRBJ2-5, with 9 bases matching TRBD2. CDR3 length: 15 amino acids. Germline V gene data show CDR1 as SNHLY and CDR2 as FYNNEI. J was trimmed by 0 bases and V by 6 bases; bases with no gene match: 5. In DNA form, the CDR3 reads TGTGCCAGCAGCCCGGGACTAGCCTACCAAGAGACCCAGTACTTC. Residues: CASSPGLAYQETQYF.

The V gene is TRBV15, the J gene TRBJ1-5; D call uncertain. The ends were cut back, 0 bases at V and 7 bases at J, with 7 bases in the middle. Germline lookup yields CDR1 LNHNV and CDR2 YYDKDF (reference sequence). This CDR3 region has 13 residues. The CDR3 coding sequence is TGTGCCACCAGCAGAGATCCCGGGCAGCCCCAGCATTTT. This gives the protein CATSRDPGQPQHF.